Listed below are T cell receptor beta chains from one sample, sequenced in a study of blood T cell repertoires in COVID-19. Generated by immunoSEQ multiplex PCR, the TCRdb table keeps only in-frame clones and is missing some. The sample contains 120,000 or so clones, approximately 82% of which appear only once. Input material: peripheral blood. The receptor source for this set is a woman in her fifties or sixties with acute or convalescent COVID-19. CDR3s include the opening cysteine and the closing phenylalanine or tryptophan. Fields, in order: J gene, V gene, clone size, CDR3 length, D gene, CDR3 protein, CDR3 DNA. The D gene is left open where the match is weak. Expanded clones are given a class, and other clones once, few, many or no size at all.

TRBJ2-1 | TRBV27 | . | 19 | TRBD2 | CASSGRLGASGSFMDEQFF | TGTGCCAGCAGTGGTCGGCTCGGGGCTAGCGGGAGCTTTATGGATGAGCAGTTCTTC
TRBJ2-2 | TRBV5-5 | . | 17 | . | CASSLAGPGRNTGELFF | TGTGCCAGCAGCTTGGCCGGTCCCGGGAGGAACACCGGGGAGCTGTTTTTT
TRBJ1-1 | TRBV27 | few | 16 | . | CASSLARTAGNTEAFF | TGTGCCAGCAGTCTTGCCCGGACTGCCGGGAACACTGAAGCTTTCTTT
TRBJ2-1 | TRBV6-6 | . | 14 | TRBD1 | CASTISQGWDEQFF | TGTGCCAGCACCATATCACAGGGGTGGGATGAGCAGTTCTTC
TRBJ1-2 | TRBV6-5 | . | 14 | TRBD1 | CASSWTGGDYGYTF | TGTGCCAGCAGTTGGACAGGGGGCGACTATGGCTACACCTTC
TRBJ1-2 | TRBV27 | . | 15 | TRBD1 | CASKLTGASNYGYTF | TGTGCCAGCAAACTAACAGGGGCCTCTAACTATGGCTACACCTTC
TRBJ2-5 | TRBV2 | . | 13 | TRBD2 | CASSSGNQETQYF | TGTGCCAGCAGTAGCGGGAACCAAGAGACCCAGTACTTC
TRBJ1-4 | TRBV19 | once | 14 | TRBD1 | CASRRRGRDEKLFF | TGTGCCAGCCGGCGAAGGGGGCGAGATGAAAAACTGTTTTTT
TRBJ2-5 | TRBV19 | few | 13 | . | CATAGRSVETQYF | TGTGCCACCGCGGGAAGGTCCGTAGAGACCCAGTACTTC
TRBJ1-5 | TRBV18 | . | 15 | . | CASAHGGSLNQPQHF | TGTGCCAGCGCGCACGGGGGTAGTCTAAATCAGCCCCAGCATTTT
TRBJ1-4 | TRBV28 | . | 13 | TRBD1 | CASSTRTGGKLFF | TGTGCCAGCAGCACCCGGACAGGGGGAAAACTGTTTTTT
TRBJ2-7 | TRBV2 | . | 15 | TRBD2 | CASSETLTLAGVQYF | TGTGCCAGCAGTGAGACCCTCACTCTAGCGGGGGTGCAGTACTTC
TRBJ2-6 | TRBV6-5 | . | 16 | . | CASSSVFSSGANVLTF | TGTGCCAGCAGTTCGGTATTTAGCTCTGGGGCCAACGTCCTGACTTTC